One sample yielded the 14 T cell receptor beta chains listed below, sequenced in a study of cytomegalovirus exposure and HLA in healthy donors. Here immunoSEQ multiplex PCR was the method, and the copy in TCRdb shows in-frame clones only, minus some. The sample lists about 360,000 clones; roughly 89% were seen once. The sample comprised PBMCs. The receptors come from a woman between 18 and 29 years old in good health and CMV-seronegative.

In this sample, this clone turned up a few times. The V call is TRBV28, the J call TRBJ1-1; no clear D. This CDR3 has 11 residues. V lost 10 bases, J lost 1 base, and 7 bases lay in between. Germline lookup yields CDR1 MDHEN and CDR2 SYDVKM. Written as DNA, the CDR3 is TGTGCCACCACTGGGAACACTGAAGCTTTCTTT. This sequence encodes CATTGNTEAFF.

V gene TRBV18 combines with J gene TRBJ1-3; the D is unclear. Germline V gives CDR1 KGHSH, CDR2 LQKENI. This CDR3 is 15 amino acids long. Trimming removed 3 bases at V and 2 bases at J, with 11 bases between. Here the CDR3 reads CASSPPNTAGNTIYF. The CDR3 DNA sequence: TGTGCCAGCTCACCGCCAAATACGGCTGGAAACACCATATATTTT.

This chain connects TRBV6-1 to TRBJ2-3, with TRBD2 identical over 9 bases. The CDR3 sequence is 15 residues long. Per the germline V gene, CDR1 is MNHNS and CDR2 is SASEGT. J was trimmed by 1 base and V by 4 bases; bases with no gene match: 3. CDR3 nucleotides: TGTGCCAGCAGTGCAGGGACTAGCCGCACAGATACGCAGTATTTT. It translates to CASSAGTSRTDTQYF.

The chain is built from TRBV4-1 and TRBJ2-7, with TRBD2 matching over 13 bases. This CDR3 spans 15 amino acids. J was trimmed by 4 bases and V by 4 bases; bases with no gene match: 4. CDR1 is MGHRA, CDR2 YSYEKL, per germline. The CDR3 nucleotides read TGCGCCAGCAGCCGCGAGGGACTAGCGGGGTACGAGCAGTACTTC. Encoded protein: CASSREGLAGYEQYF.

This clone was detected only once. The chain recombines TRBV2 with TRBJ2-2; D is uncertain. V was pared by 7 bases and J by 0 bases, with 12 bases between. CDR3 size: 15 residues. The V gene's germline CDR1 is SNHLY and CDR2 FYNNEI. CDR3 loop: CASTLGRTNTGELFF. The CDR3 DNA reads TGTGCCAGCACCCTGGGCAGGACGAACACCGGGGAGCTGTTTTTT.

This chain uses TRBV4-1 with TRBJ2-1, with D tentatively TRBD2 (6 bases). This CDR3 has 14 residues. V was shortened by 1 base and J by 6 bases, with 10 bases between the two germline ends. Germline V gene lookup returns CDR1 MGHRA and CDR2 YSYEKL. The CDR3 DNA follows: TGCGCCAGCAGCCAAGTCGGGGGTGTCAATGAGCAGTTCTTC. Translated: CASSQVGGVNEQFF.

V and J are TRBV28 and TRBJ1-5; the match to TRBD1 covers 8 bases. Germline V CDR1 and CDR2: MDHEN, SYDVKM. J was trimmed by 6 bases and V by 7 bases; bases with no gene match: 17. The CDR3 consists of 17 residues. CDR3 amino acids: CASMTGVISQIRQPQHF. DNA of the CDR3: TGTGCCAGCATGACAGGGGTAATCTCCCAAATTCGTCAGCCCCAGCATTTT.

This chain links TRBV28 with TRBJ2-3; D is ambiguous. CDR1 and CDR2 (germline): MDHEN, SYDVKM. The CDR3 contains 13 residues. V was pared by 10 bases and J by 2 bases, with 13 bases between. CDR3 sequence: CATLIPSTDTQYF. The CDR3 DNA reads as TGTGCCACCCTAATCCCCTCCACAGATACGCAGTATTTT.

The chain employs TRBV18 and TRBJ2-2, with D perhaps matching TRBD1 (6 bases). This CDR3 region has 17 residues. V lost 1 base and J lost 8, with 20 bases in between. Germline CDR1 KGHSH, CDR2 LQKENI. The CDR3 reads CASSPQSLDSLSGELFF. The DNA of the CDR3 is TGTGCCAGCTCACCACAGTCGCTGGACAGTTTATCGGGGGAGCTGTTTTTT.

This chain uses TRBV28 with TRBJ1-2; D remains unclear. Trimming took 10 bases from V and 1 from J, leaving 16 bases between them. This CDR3 spans 14 amino acids. Germline assignment: CDR1 MDHEN and CDR2 SYDVKM. Here the CDR3 reads CATETVRDNYGYTF. The CDR3 region has the DNA TGTGCCACGGAAACGGTGAGGGATAACTATGGCTACACCTTC.

The chain is built from TRBV30 and TRBJ2-7, with TRBD2 identical over 10 bases. Germline values: CDR1 GTSNPN, CDR2 SVGIG (reference sequence). This CDR3 region has 15 residues. With V trimmed by 4 bases and J by 4 bases, 10 bases remained unmatched. The chain's CDR3 is CAWKREALAGYEQYF. The DNA for the CDR3 is TGTGCCTGGAAGAGGGAGGCACTAGCGGGGTACGAGCAGTACTTC. Full variable domain (remainder filled in from reference TRBV30 and TRBJ2-7): SQTIHQWPATLVQPVGSPLSLECTVEGTSNPNLYWYRQAAGRGLQLLFYSVGIGQISSEVPQNLSASRPQDRQFILSSKKLLLSDSGFYLCAWKREALAGYEQYFGPGTRLTVT.

J is TRBJ1-2 and V is TRBV6-6; D is undetermined. CDR1 is MNHNY, CDR2 SVGAGI, per germline (reference sequence). The CDR3 covers 12 residues. The V end was cut by 7 bases, the J end by 0 bases, with 6 bases between. CDR3 nucleotides: TGTGCCAGCATGGGCACTAACTATGGCTACACCTTC. Translated: CASMGTNYGYTF.

The chain carries TRBV6-5 and TRBJ1-1, with a possible D match to TRBD1 (5 bases). CDR1 and CDR2 (germline): MNHEY, SVGAGI. There are 13 residues in the CDR3. Trimming took off 6 bases at V and 6 bases at J, with 14 bases between the two ends. The CDR3 DNA is TGTGCCAGCAGCCTAGAGTCGGGGGCTGAAGCTTTCTTT. It encodes CASSLESGAEAFF.

The V call is TRBV6-5, the J call TRBJ2-2; D not certain. V lost 4 bases, J lost 5 bases, and 8 bases lay in between. The CDR3 covers 13 residues. CDR1 and CDR2 from the germline V gene are MNHEY and SVGAGI. Written as DNA, the CDR3 is TGTGCCAGCAGTTCGGTCCTGACCGGGGAGCTGTTTTTT. It specifies CASSSVLTGELFF.